This TCR beta chain is drawn from a study of CD8 T cells in ankylosing spondylitis. Study-wide results and caveats: Seemingly characteristic of ankylosing spondylitis blood was a TCR beta motif consisting of 7 or 8 highly homologous variants.

In its sample, this clonotype was seen a few times. What it binds is unknown. V was shortened by 0 bases and J by 7 bases, with 17 bases between the two germline ends. The CDR3 covers 16 residues. Germline V gene sequence: CDR1 SGHRS, CDR2 YFSETQ. TCRdb used MiXCR to reprocess the 5' RACE reads, holding one entry per CDR3 protein. In the table there are over 700,000 distinct CDR3 sequences, around 20% of which are singletons. The clonotype was recovered from a male donor with ankylosing spondylitis. The sequenced sample consisted of blood, either unsorted or a sorted T cell fraction (not recorded which). The chain uses TRBV5-1 and TRBJ2-1, with D uncertain. The chain's CDR3 is CASSLGRGWAWNEQFF. CDR3 nucleotides: TGCGCCAGCAGCTTGGGGAGAGGATGGGCTTGGAATGAGCAGTTCTTC.